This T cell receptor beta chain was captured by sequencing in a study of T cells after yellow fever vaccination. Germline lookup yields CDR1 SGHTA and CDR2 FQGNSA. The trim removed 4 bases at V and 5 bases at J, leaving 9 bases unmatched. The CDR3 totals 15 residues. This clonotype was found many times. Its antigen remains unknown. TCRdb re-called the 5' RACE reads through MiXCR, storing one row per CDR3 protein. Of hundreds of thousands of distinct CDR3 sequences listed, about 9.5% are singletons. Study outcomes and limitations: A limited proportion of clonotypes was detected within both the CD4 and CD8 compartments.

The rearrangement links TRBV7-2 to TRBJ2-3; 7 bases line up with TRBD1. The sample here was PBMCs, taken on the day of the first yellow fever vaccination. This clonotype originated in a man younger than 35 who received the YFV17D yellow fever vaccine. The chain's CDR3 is CASSSSGGIGDTQYF. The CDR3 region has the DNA TGTGCCAGCAGCTCATCAGGGGGAATCGGAGATACGCAGTATTTT.